This T cell receptor (beta chain) was recorded in a study of blood T cell repertoires in COVID-19. Study-wide background: Italy, Spain and the United States were the sources of the convalescent and acute COVID-19 samples. Sources were T cells, B-cell-depleted T cells, or PBMCs; the material itself was cDNA or gDNA.

Seattle enrolled patients during active infection and tracked them longitudinally. As processed by the authors: Scientists estimated how many nucleated cells there were by amplifying reference gene primers. The data were produced by immunoSEQ multiplex PCR, yet TCRdb's version contains in-frame clones alone and is incomplete. V, J and clone size were drawn from that table, and D and trimming were deduced from the DNA. Among about 210,000 clones, 84% were seen once, and the ten largest hold under 10%. The germline V gene has CDR1 SGHRS and CDR2 YFSETQ. The CDR3 is made up of 17 amino acids. V shed 0 bases and J 5 bases; nucleotides not matched to a gene: 10.

This sequence originates from a woman aged 80 or over with COVID-19, enrolled during active disease. Input material: peripheral blood. The genes are TRBV5-1 and TRBJ2-5; 10 bases are shared with TRBD2. Written as DNA, the CDR3 is TGCGCCAGCAGCTTGGCTAGCGGGAGAGCACGGAAGGAGACCCAGTACTTC. It specifies CASSLASGRARKETQYF.